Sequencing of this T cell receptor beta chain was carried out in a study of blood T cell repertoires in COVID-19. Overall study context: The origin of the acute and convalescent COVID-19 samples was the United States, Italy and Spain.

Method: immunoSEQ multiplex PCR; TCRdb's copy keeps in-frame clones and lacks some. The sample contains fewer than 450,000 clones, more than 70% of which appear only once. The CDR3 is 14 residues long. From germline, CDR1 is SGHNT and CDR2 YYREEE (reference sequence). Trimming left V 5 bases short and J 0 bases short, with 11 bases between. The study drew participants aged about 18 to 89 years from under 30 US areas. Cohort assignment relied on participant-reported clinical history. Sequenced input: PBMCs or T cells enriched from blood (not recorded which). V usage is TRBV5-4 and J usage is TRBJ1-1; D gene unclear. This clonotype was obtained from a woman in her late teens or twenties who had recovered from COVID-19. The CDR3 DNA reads TGTGCCAGCAGAATCGAGGGTCTGAACACTGAAGCTTTCTTT. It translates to CASRIEGLNTEAFF.